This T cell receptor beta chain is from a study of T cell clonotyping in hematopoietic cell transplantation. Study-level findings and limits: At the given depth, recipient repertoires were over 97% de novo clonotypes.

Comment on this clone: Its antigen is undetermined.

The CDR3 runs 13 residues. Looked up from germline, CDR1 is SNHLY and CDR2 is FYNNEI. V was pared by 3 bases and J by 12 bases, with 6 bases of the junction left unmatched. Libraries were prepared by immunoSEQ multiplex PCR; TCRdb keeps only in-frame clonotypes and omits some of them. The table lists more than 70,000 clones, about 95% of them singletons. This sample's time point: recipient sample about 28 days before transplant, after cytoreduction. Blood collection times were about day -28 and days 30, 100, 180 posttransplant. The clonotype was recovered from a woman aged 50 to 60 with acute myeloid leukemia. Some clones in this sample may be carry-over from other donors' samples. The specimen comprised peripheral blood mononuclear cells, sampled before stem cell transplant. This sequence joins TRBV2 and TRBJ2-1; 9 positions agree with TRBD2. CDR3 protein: CASSDLAGWGQFF. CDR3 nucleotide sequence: TGTGCCAGCAGTGATCTAGCGGGGTGGGGGCAGTTCTTC.